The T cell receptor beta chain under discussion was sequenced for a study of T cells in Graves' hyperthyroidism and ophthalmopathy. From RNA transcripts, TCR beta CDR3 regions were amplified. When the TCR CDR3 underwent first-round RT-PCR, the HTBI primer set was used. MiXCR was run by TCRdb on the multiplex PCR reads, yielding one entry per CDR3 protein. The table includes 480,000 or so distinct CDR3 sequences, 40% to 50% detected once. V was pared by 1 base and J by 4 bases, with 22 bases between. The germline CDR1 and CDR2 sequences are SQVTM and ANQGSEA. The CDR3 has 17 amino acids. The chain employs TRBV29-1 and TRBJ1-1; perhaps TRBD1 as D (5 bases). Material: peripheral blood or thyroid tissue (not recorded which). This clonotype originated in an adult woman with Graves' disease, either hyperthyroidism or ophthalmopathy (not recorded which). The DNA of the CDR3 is TGCAGCGTTGAAGCCCCAAGGCAGAGCAGGGTGGGCACTGAAGCTTTCTTT. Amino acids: CSVEAPRQSRVGTEAFF.